The entry below describes one T cell receptor beta chain. Many counts were recorded for this clonotype. It has no known antigen specificity. Base qualities are not recorded, but no much larger clone differs from it by a single base. Sample time point, as interpreted from the label and publication: pre-sensitization, week 0. The treatment or condition label corresponds to: therapeutic diphenylcyclopropenone sensitization with weekly scalp DPC. At each patch-test visit, blood was drawn before the patch test was applied. Patients were considered eligible if aged 18 to 70, diagnosed with alopecia and deemed suitable for DPC therapy, and patients were excluded if pregnant. Total RNA was extracted from unfractionated whole blood collected in Tempus Blood RNA tubes. This sample stems from a study of human T cells and chemical hapten exposure (dated by TCRdb to the early 2020s). Looking at the study overall: For sensitization, 2% DPC in acetone was applied to a 2 cm by 2 cm area of upper inner arm skin. Patients additionally received weekly therapeutic DPC doses to the scalp throughout the approximately 25-week study period. Patch tests used Finn chambers with 0.01% DPC on the upper back, scored after 6 days by International Contact Dermatitis Research Group standards. Alopecia areata with under or over 50% scalp involvement, alopecia totalis and alopecia universalis were represented in the patient cohort, which was mostly female. Libraries were pooled for sequencing, and per-sample TCR yields varied mainly because of small differences in library volumes within the pool. The study tracked peripheral blood TCR repertoire changes in vivo during primary and secondary sensitization to the hapten diphenylcyclopropenone (DPC) in alopecia patients. Blood samples were taken from patients before sensitization (week 0) and at 2, 6 and about 24 weeks after DPC sensitization. Blood for TCR sequencing was provided by twenty-nine alopecia patients at one to four time points (pre-sensitization, 2, 6 and 24 weeks). Beyond this particular receptor, the publication reports: Expanded TCRs formed significantly more large CDR3 similarity clusters than pre-sensitization or healthy control sets, consistent with antigen-driven responses. After repeated subsampling, changes were observed in the strength of the expansion versus patch-test correlation and in the threshold at which the correlation became significant. Alopecia, a presumed autoimmune disease, was present in all patients, so the immune response of the patients might differ from that of healthy individuals. No change with DPC sensitization was found in the number of TCRs above 1 in 1000 frequency, and no evidence of global repertoire structure alterations was found. Patch test score was positively correlated with the number of PT1 expanded TCRs, with significance at thresholds 8, 16 and 32 but not at 4.

V is clipped by 6 bases and J by 5 bases, and the sequence between their germline boundaries is 11 bases long. CDR1 and CDR2 were assigned from the germline V gene as MDHEN and SYDVKM. Including cysteine and phenylalanine, the CDR3 has 13 amino acids. CDR3 DNA only is kept here, 39 bases in frame from base 1. The protocol used for the library was RACE. TCRdb shows the sequencer as NextSeq 500. During library preparation, unique molecular identifiers were attached to individual cDNA molecules so that TCRs could be counted in a quantitative, reproducible way. From each blood RNA sample, both TCR alpha and TCR beta chains were sequenced. Concerning the study's data processing: The median number of TCRs per sample was some 100,000, ranging from 23,224 to 690,600. V, J and CDR3 annotation of the TCR reads was performed with the Decombinator software suite. For the PS versus PT1 abundance plots, all samples were subsampled to the same number of TCRs (28,000). TCRs were defined as expanded if absent before sensitization and observed at least eight times at the 2-week time point. In-frame beta chains were kept once TCRdb had trimmed the public reads at Q25 with fastp and called clones with MiXCR. Records with the same CDR3 protein are collapsed into one entry carrying the most frequent genes and DNA. TCRdb's processing, not the study's, gives the V and J calls here. Here the sample has a few hundred thousand distinct CDR3 sequences; approximately 5% occur a single time. The ten largest clones add up to around 8.8% of the sample.

Sequencing was performed on whole blood, taken in connection with sensitization to the hapten diphenylcyclopropenone (DPC). The chain is encoded by TRBV28 joined to TRBJ1-5, with the identity of the D gene unclear. The sequence was collected from a woman aged 18-29 years with alopecia areata. Some clones in this sample may be carry-over from other donors' samples. The CDR3 here reads CASSSGEDQPQHF. In nucleotide form, the sequence is TGTGCCAGCAGCAGTGGGGAAGATCAGCCCCAGCATTTT.